Below are 5 T cell receptor beta chains sequenced from a single sample in a study of beta chain features in type 1 diabetes (dated by TCRdb to the late 2010s). The method behind the library was the immunoSEQ multiplex PCR assay. All of the isolated RNA was reverse transcribed with the High Capacity cDNA Reverse Transcription Kit, so expressed TCRB transcripts were sequenced. TCRdb took over this immuneACCESS table, retaining in-frame rearrangements with V and J assigned. Such tables are incomplete; in checked studies, under half of the missing clones stem from an unresolved V gene, and the remainder is unexplained. The sample table holds fewer than 350,000 clones, of which roughly 21% were seen once. Approximately 0.043% of the sample is in the top ten clones. The specimen was naive CD4+ T cells from blood. The cell subset or site label corresponds to: true naive CD4+ T cells. The receptors were gathered from a young woman in good health.

J is TRBJ1-1 and V is TRBV4-1, with D possibly matching TRBD1 (6 bases). With 1 base removed from V and 7 bases from J, the gap between germline ends came to 10 bases. This CDR3 has 13 residues. CDR1 is MGHRA, CDR2 YSYEKL, per germline. As DNA, the CDR3 is TGCGCCAGCAGCCAAGTTGAGGGGGATGAAGCTTTCTTT. This encodes CASSQVEGDEAFF.

This clone was seen a few times. The genes are TRBV5-1 and TRBJ1-1; D remains ambiguous. Germline CDR1 reads SGHRS; CDR2 reads YFSETQ. With 0 bases removed from V and 1 base from J, the gap between germline ends came to 10 bases. CDR3 size: 15 residues. The CDR3 DNA sequence: TGCGCCAGCAGCTTGGTGGTCAGCGAGAACACTGAAGCTTTCTTT. It yields the protein CASSLVVSENTEAFF.

This clone was seen more than once but under ten times. This rearrangement joins TRBV7-9 to TRBJ1-2; 7 bases map to TRBD1. V shed 4 bases and J 4 bases; nucleotides not matched to a gene: 6. The CDR3 is made up of 14 amino acids. Germline V CDR1 and CDR2: SEHNR, FQNEAQ (reference sequence). CDR3 coding DNA: TGTGCCAGCAGCTCGACAGGGCGTGGCTATGGCTACACCTTC. Amino acids: CASSSTGRGYGYTF.

The rearrangement links TRBV5-4 to TRBJ2-1, with a possible D match to TRBD1 (5 bases). Deletions cut 0 bases from V and 7 bases from J, with 8 bases between. Germline CDR1 SGHNT, CDR2 YYREEE (reference sequence). The length of the CDR3 is 13 residues. The CDR3 loop reads CASSLDGHNEQFF. CDR3 nucleotide sequence: TGTGCCAGCAGCTTGGACGGACATAATGAGCAGTTCTTC.

This clone was counted a single time. J is TRBJ1-2 and V is TRBV9, with D maybe TRBD1 (5 bases). Germline V CDR1 and CDR2: SGDLS, YYNGEE. V lost 2 bases, J lost 4 bases, and 15 bases lay in between. This CDR3 has 15 residues. DNA of the CDR3: TGTGCCAGCAGCGTGACCCCTACCGGGGGCTATGGCTACACCTTC. Translation: CASSVTPTGGYGYTF.